This TCR beta chain is from a study of blood T cell repertoires in COVID-19. The overall study: Both acute and convalescent COVID-19 samples were obtained from the United States, Italy and Spain. The cDNA or gDNA used as material had been derived from T cells, B-cell-depleted T cells, or PBMCs.

Authors' analysis steps: Scientists estimated how many nucleated cells there were by amplifying reference gene primers. Data came from immunoSEQ multiplex PCR; TCRdb stores just in-frame clones and leaves some out. V, J and clone size were drawn from that table, and D and trimming were deduced from the DNA. The table lists about 25,000 clones, roughly 80% of them singletons, with 55% to 75% in the top ten. This clonotype originated in a woman aged 80 or over with acute or convalescent COVID-19. The specimen was peripheral blood.

CDR3 sequence (DNA): TGTGCCAGCAGCCCACAGGGAAATCGTGCTGAAGCTTTCTTT. Residues: CASSPQGNRAEAFF. The chain is built from TRBV2 and TRBJ1-1; possibly TRBD1 for D (6 bases). The V end lost 6 bases, the J end lost 6 bases, and 17 bases lay between the germline ends. Germline V lookup: CDR1 SNHLY, CDR2 FYNNEI. The CDR3 totals 14 residues.